A selection of T cell receptor beta chains follows, all from one sample in a study of blood T cell repertoires in COVID-19. The repertoire was sequenced with immunoSEQ multiplex PCR; TCRdb's copy has only in-frame clones and lacks some. The table lists 320,000 or so clones, about 85% of them singletons. Sequencing was carried out using PBMCs or T cells enriched from blood (not recorded which). These TCRs come from a woman aged 25 to 45 who had been exposed to COVID-19. Each CDR3 is given with its conserved first and last residue. Not all rows give a size; the values are once, few, many and, for expanded clones, a class.

clone_size,j_call,v_call,cdr3_aa
few,TRBJ1-5,TRBV2,CASSYRENPNQPQHF
NA,TRBJ2-6,TRBV4-1,CASSQNRGASSGANVLTF
many,TRBJ2-7,TRBV2,CASSDPSSYEQYF
NA,TRBJ2-6,TRBV7-9,CASSLTNSGANVLTF
NA,TRBJ1-2,TRBV29-1,CSVEDQFNYGYTF
once,TRBJ2-1,TRBV6-5,CASSHGLANNEQFF
NA,TRBJ2-5,TRBV7-8,CASSYRSAGFQETQYF
NA,TRBJ2-3,TRBV4-1,CASRPGDGNTDTQYF
NA,TRBJ1-5,TRBV30,CAWSAQRDRIESNQPQHF
once,TRBJ1-2,TRBV4-3,CASSQGLGTGHGYTF
NA,TRBJ1-1,TRBV28,CASSLRAEAFF
NA,TRBJ2-3,TRBV25-1,CASSGRLEDTDTQYF
NA,TRBJ2-7,TRBV5-1,CASSQLDRSPYEQYF
once,TRBJ2-7,TRBV28,CASKGGRVEQYF
NA,TRBJ1-5,TRBV30,CAWSRPGVGNQPQHF
few,TRBJ2-7,TRBV30,CAWIKRDRYEQYF
NA,TRBJ2-7,TRBV3-1/TRBV3-2,CASSQVTGKRCEQYF
NA,TRBJ2-1,TRBV28,CASRLGRINEQFF
few,TRBJ2-4,TRBV5-6,CASSLPALIAKNIQYF
NA,TRBJ2-1,TRBV19,CASSIRSSGVLSYNEQFF
NA,TRBJ1-6,TRBV5-6,CASSLPGQGGRNGSPLHF
NA,TRBJ1-6,TRBV7-9,CASSLGNSINSPLHF
NA,TRBJ2-5,TRBV9,CASSAVGQGVVETQYF
NA,TRBJ1-5,TRBV7-2,CASSLGGAGQPQHF
NA,TRBJ2-7,TRBV9,CASSPRDRYEQYF
NA,TRBJ1-2,TRBV2,CASSVGAMGGYTF
NA,TRBJ2-3,TRBV24-1,CATRMGGGTDTQYF
once,TRBJ2-7,TRBV6-4,CASSDSRNQSYEQYF
medium-sized,TRBJ2-7,TRBV6-5,CASSYRLAGAYEQYF
NA,TRBJ1-2,TRBV4-3,CASSQDSRYGYTF